This T cell receptor beta chain was recovered during a study of shared clonotypes between healthy human individuals. Deep-level settings were used for running the assay. The assay was immunoSEQ multiplex PCR, and TCRdb's table has in-frame clones only and misses some. The table has nearly 500,000 clones, about three quarters seen once. Caucasian adults living in Nashville, Tennessee, provided all samples. This clone was counted a few times. This clonotype was obtained from a woman aged 40 to 50 in good health. Some clones in this sample may be carry-over from other donors' samples. The specimen was PBMCs.

The CDR3 region has the DNA TGCAGCGTTGGGTCCCGGAGCCAAGAGACCCAGTACTTC. Its protein is CSVGSRSQETQYF. V and J are TRBV29-1 and TRBJ2-5; D remains unclear. V was shortened by 4 bases and J by 1 base, with 10 bases between the two germline ends. CDR3 length equals 13 residues. Looked up from germline, CDR1 is SQVTM and CDR2 is ANQGSEA.